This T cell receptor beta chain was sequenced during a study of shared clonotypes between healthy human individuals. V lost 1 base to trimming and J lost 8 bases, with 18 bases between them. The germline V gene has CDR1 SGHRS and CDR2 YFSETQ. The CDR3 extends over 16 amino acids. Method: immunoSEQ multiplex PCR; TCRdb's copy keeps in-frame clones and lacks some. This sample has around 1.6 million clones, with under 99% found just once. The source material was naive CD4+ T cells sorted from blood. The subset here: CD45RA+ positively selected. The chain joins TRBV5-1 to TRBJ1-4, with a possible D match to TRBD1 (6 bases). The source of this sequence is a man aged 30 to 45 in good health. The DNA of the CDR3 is TGCGCCAGCAGCTTGCCCCAAGGGGGTATAGCGGAAAAACTGTTTTTT. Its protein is CASSLPQGGIAEKLFF. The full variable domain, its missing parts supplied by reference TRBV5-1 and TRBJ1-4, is KAGVTQTPRYLIKTRGQQVTLSCSPISGHRSVSWYQQTPGQGLQFLFEYFSETQRNKGNFPGRFSGRQFSNSRSEMNVSTLELGDSALYLCASSLPQGGIAEKLFFGSGTQLSVL.